Following are 19 T cell receptor beta chains from one sample sequenced in a study of T cells expressing NK-cell markers. TCRdb reprocessed the 5' RACE reads and keeps a single row for each CDR3 protein, giving no DNA. This sample's clone table lists 300,000 to 500,000 distinct CDR3 sequences. Sequenced: blood T cells: a sorted CD56 or NKG2C T cell subset, CD4+ or CD8+ T cells, or bulk PBMC T cells (not recorded which). The source of these receptors is a woman aged 45 to 65 in good health.

The chain combines TRBV2 with TRBJ1-4; without DNA, the TCRdb call of TRBD1 cannot be checked. CDR1 and CDR2 from the germline V gene are SNHLY and FYNNEI. The CDR3 spans 15 residues. This chain's CDR3 is CASSKLGGDAEKLFF.

The chain has TRBV20-1 and TRBJ2-1; TCRdb gives TRBD1 as the D gene, but with no DNA this cannot be confirmed. CDR1 and CDR2 from the germline V gene are DFQATT and SNEGSKA (reference sequence). This CDR3 has 15 amino acids. The CDR3 loop is CSARDRRHPYNEQFF.

The gene calls are TRBV4-1 and TRBJ1-5. The CDR3 covers 15 residues. Germline V gives CDR1 MGHRA, CDR2 YSYEKL. This chain's CDR3 is CASSQGGNGNQPQHF.

The J gene is TRBJ2-2, the V gene TRBV27; TCRdb proposes TRBD2, but this gene call is untestable without DNA. Germline values: CDR1 MNHEY, CDR2 SMNVEV (reference sequence). The CDR3 length is 20 residues. The CDR3 loop reads CASSRRQRELAVLNTGELFF.

This chain uses TRBV5-1 with TRBJ2-1; the D call from TCRdb, TRBD1, cannot be confirmed without DNA. From germline, CDR1 is SGHRS and CDR2 YFSETQ. The length of the CDR3 is 16 residues. This CDR3 reads CASSLGGLRSYNEQFF.

The chain is built from TRBV6-2 or TRBV6-3 and TRBJ1-5; no DNA is available, so the TRBD1 call from TCRdb remains unchecked. The CDR3 spans 16 residues. Germline assignment: CDR1 MNHEY and CDR2 SVGEGT. CDR3 sequence reads: CAISRRDRGSNQPQHF.

This chain links TRBV7-6 with TRBJ2-5; no DNA is available, so the TRBD2 call from TCRdb remains unchecked. Germline V gene data show CDR1 as SGHVS and CDR2 as FNYEAQ. The CDR3 contains 13 residues. The CDR3 loop reads CASTLYGKETQYF.

The chain carries TRBV6-5 and TRBJ2-1; TCRdb selects TRBD2, and the lack of DNA leaves this call unchecked. Per the germline V gene, CDR1 is MNHEY and CDR2 is SVGAGI. This CDR3 has 15 amino acids. The CDR3 sequence is CASSSSGTLYNEQFF.

The chain links TRBV6-5 to TRBJ1-1. From germline, CDR1 is MNHEY and CDR2 SVGAGI. The length of the CDR3 is 14 residues. CDR3 region: CASKRHNQNTEAFF.

The chain links TRBV30 to TRBJ2-3. Per germline, CDR1 GTSNPN and CDR2 SVGIG (reference sequence). This CDR3 is built from 11 residues. The CDR3 spells CAWSVPNTQYF.

This chain links TRBV28 with TRBJ2-1. The CDR3 loop spans 16 amino acids. Germline loops: CDR1 MDHEN, CDR2 SYDVKM. This CDR3 reads CASSPNFVGSYNEQFF.

The chain recombines TRBV10-3 with TRBJ1-4; TCRdb proposes TRBD1, but this gene call is untestable without DNA. The CDR3 runs to 12 residues. CDR1 is ENHRY, CDR2 SYGVKD, per germline. CDR3 sequence reads: CAISAGGEKLFF.

The gene calls are TRBV15 and TRBJ2-1. CDR3 length: 12 residues. The germline CDR1 and CDR2 sequences are LNHNV and YYDKDF (reference sequence). The CDR3: CATSIDYNEQFF.

The chain uses TRBV6-1 and TRBJ2-3; TCRdb lists TRBD2, though no DNA is available to test this call. The germline gives CDR1 MNHNS, CDR2 SASEGT. CDR3 length: 14 amino acids. CDR3 in amino acids: CASRLAGAADTQYF.

The chain combines TRBV12-3 or TRBV12-4 with TRBJ2-7; TCRdb indicates TRBD2, and absent DNA this call remains unverified. This CDR3 spans 15 amino acids. CDR3 region: CASSENSVHPYEQYF.

The chain uses TRBV5-1 and TRBJ2-5; TCRdb gives TRBD2 as the D gene, but with no DNA this cannot be confirmed. The CDR3 length is 14 residues. Germline V gives CDR1 SGHRS, CDR2 YFSETQ. The CDR3 region is CASSNGRAQETQYF. Full variable domain (remainder filled in from reference TRBV5-1 and TRBJ2-5): KAGVTQTPRYLIKTRGQQVTLSCSPISGHRSVSWYQQTPGQGLQFLFEYFSETQRNKGNFPGRFSGRQFSNSRSEMNVSTLELGDSALYLCASSNGRAQETQYFGPGTRLLVL.

The chain links TRBV12-3 or TRBV12-4 to TRBJ2-2; the TCRdb call, TRBD2, lacks DNA for checking. This CDR3 has 16 amino acids. The CDR3 sequence: CASIKGARGDTGELFF.

V and J are TRBV12-3 or TRBV12-4 and TRBJ2-1. The CDR3 length is 16 residues. The CDR3 spells CASSLDELNPYNEQFF.

The V call is TRBV7-9, the J call TRBJ2-5; TCRdb picks TRBD1, but there is no DNA to check that call. This CDR3 contains 15 residues. Germline V gene data show CDR1 as SEHNR and CDR2 as FQNEAQ (reference sequence). CDR3 amino acids: CASSRGGQVQETQYF.